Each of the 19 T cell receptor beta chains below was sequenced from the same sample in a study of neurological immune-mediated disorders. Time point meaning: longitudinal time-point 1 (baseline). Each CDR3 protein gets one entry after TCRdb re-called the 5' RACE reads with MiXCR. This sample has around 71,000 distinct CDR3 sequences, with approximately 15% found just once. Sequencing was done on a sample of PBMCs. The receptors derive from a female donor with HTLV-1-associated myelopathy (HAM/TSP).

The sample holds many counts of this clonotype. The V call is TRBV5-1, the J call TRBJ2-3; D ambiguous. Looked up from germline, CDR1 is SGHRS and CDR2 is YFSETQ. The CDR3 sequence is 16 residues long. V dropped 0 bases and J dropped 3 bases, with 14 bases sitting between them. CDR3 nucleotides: TGCGCCAGCAGCTTGGTACCGACGATCCCAACAGATACGCAGTATTTT. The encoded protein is CASSLVPTIPTDTQYF.

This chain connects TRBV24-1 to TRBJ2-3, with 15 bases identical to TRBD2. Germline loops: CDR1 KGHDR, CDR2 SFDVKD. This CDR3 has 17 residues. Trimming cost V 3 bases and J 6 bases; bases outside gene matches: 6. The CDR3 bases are TGTGCCACCAGTGATACCGGGACTAGCGGGGGGTTCGATACGCAGTATTTT. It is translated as CATSDTGTSGGFDTQYF.

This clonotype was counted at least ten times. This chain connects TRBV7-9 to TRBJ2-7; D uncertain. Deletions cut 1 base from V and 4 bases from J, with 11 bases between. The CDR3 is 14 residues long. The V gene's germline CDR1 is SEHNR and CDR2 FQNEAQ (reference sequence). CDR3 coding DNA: TGTGCCAGCAGCTTAGATCTCCCCCCGTACGAGCAGTACTTC. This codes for CASSLDLPPYEQYF.

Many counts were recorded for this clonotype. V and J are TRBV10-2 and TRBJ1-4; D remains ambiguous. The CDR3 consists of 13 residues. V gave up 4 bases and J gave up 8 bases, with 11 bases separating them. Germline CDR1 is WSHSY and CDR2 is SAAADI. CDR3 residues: CASSVEPTEKLFF. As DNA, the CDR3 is TGCGCCAGCAGTGTAGAGCCGACGGAAAAACTGTTTTTT.

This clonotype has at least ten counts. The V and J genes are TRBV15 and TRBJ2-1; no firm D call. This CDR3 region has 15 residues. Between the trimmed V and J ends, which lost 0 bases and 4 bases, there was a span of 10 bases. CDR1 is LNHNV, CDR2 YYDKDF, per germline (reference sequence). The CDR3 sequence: CATSRDSLGYNEQFF. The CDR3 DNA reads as TGTGCCACCAGCAGAGACTCTCTGGGGTACAATGAGCAGTTCTTC.

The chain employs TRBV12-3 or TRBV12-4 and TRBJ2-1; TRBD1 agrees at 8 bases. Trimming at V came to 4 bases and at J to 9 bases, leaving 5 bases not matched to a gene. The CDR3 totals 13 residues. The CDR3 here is CASSSSGGSEQFF. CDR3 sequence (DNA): TGTGCCAGCAGTTCGTCAGGGGGCAGTGAGCAGTTCTTC.

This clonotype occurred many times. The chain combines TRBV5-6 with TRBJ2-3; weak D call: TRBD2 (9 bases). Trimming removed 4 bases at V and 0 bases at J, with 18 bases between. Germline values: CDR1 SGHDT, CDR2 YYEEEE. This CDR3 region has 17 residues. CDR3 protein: CASSQGASGVSTDTQYF. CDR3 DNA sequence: TGTGCCAGCAGCCAGGGGGCTAGCGGGGTTAGCACAGATACGCAGTATTTT.

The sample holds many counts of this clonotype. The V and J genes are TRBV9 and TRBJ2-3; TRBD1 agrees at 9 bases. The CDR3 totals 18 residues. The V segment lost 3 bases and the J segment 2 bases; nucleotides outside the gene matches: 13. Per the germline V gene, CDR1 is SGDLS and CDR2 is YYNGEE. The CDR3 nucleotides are TGTGCCAGCAGCGCCCACCCGACAGGGGGGAAAGTCACAGATACGCAGTATTTT. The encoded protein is CASSAHPTGGKVTDTQYF.

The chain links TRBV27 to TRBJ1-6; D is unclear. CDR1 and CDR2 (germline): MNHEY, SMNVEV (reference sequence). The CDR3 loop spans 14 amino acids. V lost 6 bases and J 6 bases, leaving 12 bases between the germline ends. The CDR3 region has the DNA TGTGCCAGCAGGGGGTCAGTCATTAATTCACCCCTCCACTTT. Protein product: CASRGSVINSPLHF.

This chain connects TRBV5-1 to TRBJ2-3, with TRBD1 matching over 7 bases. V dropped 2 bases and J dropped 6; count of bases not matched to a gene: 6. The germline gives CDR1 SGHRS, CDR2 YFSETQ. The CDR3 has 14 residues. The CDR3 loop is CASSLQGSRDTQYF. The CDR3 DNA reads TGCGCCAGCAGCTTACAGGGGTCTAGGGATACGCAGTATTTT. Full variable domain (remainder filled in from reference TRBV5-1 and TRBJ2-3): KAGVTQTPRYLIKTRGQQVTLSCSPISGHRSVSWYQQTPGQGLQFLFEYFSETQRNKGNFPGRFSGRQFSNSRSEMNVSTLELGDSALYLCASSLQGSRDTQYFGPGTRLTVL.

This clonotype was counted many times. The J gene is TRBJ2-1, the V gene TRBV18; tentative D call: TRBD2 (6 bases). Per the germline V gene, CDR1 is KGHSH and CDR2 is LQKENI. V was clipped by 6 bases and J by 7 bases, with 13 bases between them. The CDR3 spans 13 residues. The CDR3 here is CASSLLAGNEQFF. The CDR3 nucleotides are TGTGCCAGCTCCTTGCTCGCGGGGAATGAGCAGTTCTTC.

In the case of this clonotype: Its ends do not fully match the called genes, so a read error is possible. The CDR3 region has the DNA TGTGCCACCAGTGACGGGACAGGGGCAGGATCCTACCATGAGCAGTCCTTC. Its translation: CATSDGTGAGSYHEQSF. The chain is built from TRBV24-1 and TRBJ2-1; 10 nucleotides line up with TRBD1. The germline CDR1 and CDR2 sequences are KGHDR and SFDVKD. The CDR3 has 17 amino acids.

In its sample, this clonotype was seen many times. The CDR3 sequence: CASSLAGTGGEPRGYTF. CDR3 sequence (DNA): TGTGCCAGCAGCTTAGCCGGGACAGGGGGCGAGCCGAGGGGCTACACCTTC. The V gene is TRBV7-2, the J gene TRBJ1-2, with 12 bases aligning to TRBD1. Germline V gene sequence: CDR1 SGHTA, CDR2 FQGNSA. The V segment lost 0 bases and the J segment 8 bases; nucleotides outside the gene matches: 10. The CDR3 sequence is 17 residues long.

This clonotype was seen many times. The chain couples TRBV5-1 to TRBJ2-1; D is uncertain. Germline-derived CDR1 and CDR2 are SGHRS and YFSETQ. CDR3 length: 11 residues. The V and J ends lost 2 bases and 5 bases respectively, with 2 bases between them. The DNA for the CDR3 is TGCGCCAGCAGCTTTAACAATGAGCAGTTCTTC. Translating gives CASSFNNEQFF. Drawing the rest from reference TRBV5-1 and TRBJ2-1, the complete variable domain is KAGVTQTPRYLIKTRGQQVTLSCSPISGHRSVSWYQQTPGQGLQFLFEYFSETQRNKGNFPGRFSGRQFSNSRSEMNVSTLELGDSALYLCASSFNNEQFFGPGTRLTVL.

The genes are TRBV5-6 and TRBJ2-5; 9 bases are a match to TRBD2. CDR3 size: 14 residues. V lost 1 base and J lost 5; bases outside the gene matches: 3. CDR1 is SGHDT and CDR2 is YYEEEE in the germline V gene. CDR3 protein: CASSLSAGGETQYF. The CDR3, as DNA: TGTGCCAGCAGCTTGTCAGCGGGGGGCGAGACCCAGTACTTC.

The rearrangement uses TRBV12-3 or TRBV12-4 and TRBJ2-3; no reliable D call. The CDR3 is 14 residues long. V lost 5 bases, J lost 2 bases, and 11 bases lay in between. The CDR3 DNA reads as TGTGCCAGCAGTATGACTGTCTACACAGATACGCAGTATTTT. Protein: CASSMTVYTDTQYF.

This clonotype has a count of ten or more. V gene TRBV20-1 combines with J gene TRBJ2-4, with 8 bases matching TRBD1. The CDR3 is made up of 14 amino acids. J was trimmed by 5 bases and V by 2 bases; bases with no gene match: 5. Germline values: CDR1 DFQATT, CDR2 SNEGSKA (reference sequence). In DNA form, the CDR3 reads TGCAGTGCTAGACGGACAGGGAAGGAAAACATTCAGTACTTC. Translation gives CSARRTGKENIQYF.

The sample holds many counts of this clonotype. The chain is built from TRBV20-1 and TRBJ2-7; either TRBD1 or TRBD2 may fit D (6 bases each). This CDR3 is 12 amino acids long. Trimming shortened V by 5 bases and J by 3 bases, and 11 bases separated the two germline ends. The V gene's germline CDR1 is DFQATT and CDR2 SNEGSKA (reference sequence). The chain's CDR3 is CSAGLQGYEQYF. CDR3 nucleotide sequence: TGCAGTGCTGGACTACAGGGCTACGAGCAGTACTTC.

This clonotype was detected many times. CDR3 sequence (DNA): TGCGCCAGCAGCTTGGAGGCTAGCGGAAACACCGGGGAGCTGTTTTTT. Translation gives CASSLEASGNTGELFF. The rearrangement joins TRBV5-1 to TRBJ2-2; 7 nucleotides align to TRBD2. Trimming at V came to 0 bases and at J to 2 bases, leaving 4 bases not matched to a gene. CDR1 is SGHRS and CDR2 is YFSETQ in the germline V gene. The CDR3 is 16 amino acids. The variable domain in full, with the rest retrieved from reference TRBV5-1 and TRBJ2-2, is KAGVTQTPRYLIKTRGQQVTLSCSPISGHRSVSWYQQTPGQGLQFLFEYFSETQRNKGNFPGRFSGRQFSNSRSEMNVSTLELGDSALYLCASSLEASGNTGELFFGEGSRLTVL.